This T cell receptor (beta chain) was recovered during a study of CD8 T cells in Susac syndrome. Roughly 0.45 to 1 ug RNA was reverse transcribed with random hexamers. TCRdb re-analysed the immunoSEQ multiplex PCR reads in MiXCR, keeping a single row per CDR3 protein. This sample has about 430,000 distinct CDR3 sequences, with roughly 85% found just once. The CDR3 spans 14 residues. Germline assignment: CDR1 LNHDA and CDR2 SQIVND (reference sequence). Trimming pared 3 bases from V and 4 bases from J, leaving 12 bases between. J is TRBJ1-1 and V is TRBV19; D is unresolved. This clonotype was obtained from a human donor with multiple sclerosis. The specimen sequenced was CD8+ T cells from PBMCs. CDR3 sequence: CASSIGYEVTEAFF. Here the CDR3 DNA reads TGTGCCAGTAGTATCGGGTATGAGGTCACTGAAGCTTTCTTT.